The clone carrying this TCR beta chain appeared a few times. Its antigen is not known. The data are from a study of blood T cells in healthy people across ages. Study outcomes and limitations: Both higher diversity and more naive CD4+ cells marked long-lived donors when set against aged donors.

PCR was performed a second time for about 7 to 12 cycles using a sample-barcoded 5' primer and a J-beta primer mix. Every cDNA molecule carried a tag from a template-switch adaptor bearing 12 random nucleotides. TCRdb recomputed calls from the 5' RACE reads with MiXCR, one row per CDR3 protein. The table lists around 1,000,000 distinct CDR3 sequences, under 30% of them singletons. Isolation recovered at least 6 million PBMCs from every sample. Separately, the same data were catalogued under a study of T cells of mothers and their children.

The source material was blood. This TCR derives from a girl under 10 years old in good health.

The CDR3: CATSREGSHNEQFF. The CDR3 coding sequence is TGTGCCACCAGCAGAGAAGGGAGCCACAATGAGCAGTTCTTC. The chain carries TRBV15 and TRBJ2-1; TRBD2 might be the D (5 bases). CDR3 size: 14 residues. Germline assignment: CDR1 LNHNV and CDR2 YYDKDF (reference sequence). Trimming shortened V by 0 bases and J by 5 bases, and 8 bases separated the two germline ends.